One sample yielded the 21 T cell receptor beta chains listed below, sequenced in a study of T cell responses to AZD1222 COVID-19 vaccine. The protocol was immunoSEQ multiplex PCR, while the TCRdb copy is restricted to in-frame clones and leaves out a portion. The repertoire holds 90,000 to 150,000 clones, with around nine tenths as singletons. Material: peripheral blood, obtained on day 0 of AZD1222 vaccination. These receptors all come from an adult in good health.

The chain is built from TRBV7-9 and TRBJ1-6; possible D gene TRBD1, 6 bases. This CDR3 has 14 residues. Trimming removed 2 bases at V and 6 bases at J, with 8 bases between. CDR1 and CDR2 from the germline V gene are SEHNR and FQNEAQ (reference sequence). The CDR3: CASSLRDTNSPLHF. The CDR3, as DNA: TGTGCCAGCAGCTTACGGGACACTAATTCACCCCTCCACTTT.

This chain joins TRBV11-2 and TRBJ1-4, with 8 positions matching TRBD1. V dropped 1 base and J dropped 5; count of bases not matched to a gene: 3. This CDR3 is 15 amino acids long. CDR1 SGHAT and CDR2 FQNNGV come from the germline V gene. For the CDR3, the DNA is TGTGCCAGCAGCTTAGCAGGGGGCAACAATGAAAAACTGTTTTTT. Translation gives CASSLAGGNNEKLFF.

This chain links TRBV5-1 with TRBJ1-1, with D maybe TRBD1 (5 bases). CDR3 length equals 14 residues. Trimming stripped 4 bases from V and 2 bases from J, with 12 bases between. Germline V gene data show CDR1 as SGHRS and CDR2 as YFSETQ. The CDR3 spells CASSIQTVNTEAFF. Written as DNA, the CDR3 is TGCGCCAGCAGCATCCAGACAGTTAACACTGAAGCTTTCTTT. The full variable domain, in which reference TRBV5-1 and TRBJ1-1 provide the parts outside the CDR3, is KAGVTQTPRYLIKTRGQQVTLSCSPISGHRSVSWYQQTPGQGLQFLFEYFSETQRNKGNFPGRFSGRQFSNSRSEMNVSTLELGDSALYLCASSIQTVNTEAFFGQGTRLTVV.

V gene TRBV13 combines with J gene TRBJ1-2; TRBD1 matches at 9 bases. Germline CDR1 PRHDT, CDR2 FYEKMQ (reference sequence). This CDR3 has 13 amino acids. Trimming took 5 bases from V and 5 from J; bases not matched to a gene: 3. In DNA, the CDR3 is TGTGCCAGCAGCCGAGGACAGGGGTATGGCTACACCTTC. Residues: CASSRGQGYGYTF.

CDR3 loop: CASSPRGGTEAFF. The CDR3 coding sequence is TGTGCCAGCAGCCCCCGAGGGGGCACTGAAGCTTTCTTT. The chain combines TRBV3-1 (or the pseudogene TRBV3-2) with TRBJ1-1, with D possibly TRBD1 on 6 matching bases. V was shortened by 4 bases and J by 4 bases, with 10 bases between the two germline ends. This CDR3 spans 13 amino acids. Germline V gene sequence: CDR1 LGHDT, CDR2 YNNKEL (reference sequence).

This clone was recorded only once. The chain carries TRBV29-1 and TRBJ1-4; 9 nucleotides agree with TRBD1. V lost 6 bases and J lost 9; bases outside the gene matches: 11. The germline V gene has CDR1 SQVTM and CDR2 ANQGSEA. The CDR3 extends over 14 amino acids. The CDR3 nucleotides are TGCAGCGTAGACCTCGGGACAGGGTCGAAAAAACTGTTTTTT. It is translated as CSVDLGTGSKKLFF.

The chain carries TRBV3-1 (or the pseudogene TRBV3-2) and TRBJ2-2; D is unclear. Trimming cost V 2 bases and J 5 bases, with 0 bases left between them. Germline assignment: CDR1 LGHDT and CDR2 YNNKEL (reference sequence). The CDR3 totals 11 residues. CDR3 loop: CASSQTGELFF. CDR3 DNA: TGTGCCAGCAGCCAAACCGGGGAGCTGTTTTTT.

The chain combines TRBV28 with TRBJ2-7; 10 bases line up with TRBD2. Germline V gives CDR1 MDHEN, CDR2 SYDVKM. V shed 1 base and J 9 bases; nucleotides not matched to a gene: 15. This CDR3 region has 17 residues. CDR3 protein: CASSLSSTGLAGDGQYF. CDR3 DNA sequence: TGTGCCAGCAGTTTATCATCCACGGGGCTAGCGGGAGATGGGCAGTACTTC. The full variable domain, with the rest looked up from reference TRBV28 and TRBJ2-7, is DVKVTQSSRYLVKRTGEKVFLECVQDMDHENMFWYRQDPGLGLRLIYFSYDVKMKEKGDIPEGYSVSREKKERFSLILESASTNQTSMYLCASSLSSTGLAGDGQYFGPGTRLTVT.

In its sample, this clone was seen a few times. The gene calls are TRBV7-6 and TRBJ1-5; no definite D call. The CDR3 loop spans 15 amino acids. Germline CDR1 reads SGHVS; CDR2 reads FNYEAQ. Trimming removed 0 bases at V and 5 bases at J, with 11 bases between. CDR3 sequence reads: CASSLAHGGHQPQHF. CDR3 DNA: TGTGCCAGCAGCTTAGCCCATGGTGGACATCAGCCCCAGCATTTT.

This sequence joins TRBV5-1 and TRBJ1-5; 9 positions match TRBD1. CDR1 and CDR2 (germline): SGHRS, YFSETQ. The CDR3 runs to 14 residues. V trimming: 4 bases; J trimming: 7 bases; junction bases outside the gene matches: 6. The CDR3: CASSPTGGDQPQHF. In nucleotides, the CDR3 is TGCGCCAGCAGCCCAACAGGGGGCGACCAGCCCCAGCATTTT.

V is TRBV21-1 and J is TRBJ2-7. TRBV21-1 has pseudogene status. The CDR3 contains 10 residues. The CDR3 region has the DNA TGTGCCAGCAATGGAAACGGGCAGTACTTC. Amino acid sequence: CASNGNGQYF.

CDR3 sequence reads: CASSALQGTTQYF. The CDR3 bases are TGTGCCAGCAGCGCCCTACAGGGGACGACCCAGTACTTC. The genes are TRBV9 and TRBJ2-5, with TRBD1 identical over 7 bases. V gave up 3 bases and J gave up 7 bases; unmatched junction bases: 6. The CDR3 has 13 residues. Germline V gene sequence: CDR1 SGDLS, CDR2 YYNGEE.

This clone occurred once. A read error may produce the germline difference seen at one junction end. The CDR3 here is CASSPHERYQGTQYF. CDR3 coding DNA: TGTGCTAGCAGCCCCCACGAGCGGTACCAAGGGACCCAGTACTTC. V and J are TRBV7-7 and TRBJ2-5, with D perhaps TRBD2 (5 bases). This CDR3 has 15 amino acids. Germline CDR1 SSHAT, CDR2 FNYEAQ (reference sequence).

The chain carries TRBV18 and TRBJ1-2; weak D call: TRBD1 (6 bases). The V end was cut by 6 bases, the J end by 1 base, with 9 bases between. Looked up from germline, CDR1 is KGHSH and CDR2 is LQKENI. The length of the CDR3 is 13 residues. The CDR3 protein is CASSRQDNYGYTF. The CDR3 nucleotides are TGTGCCAGCTCCAGACAGGATAACTATGGCTACACCTTC.

The chain couples TRBV28 to TRBJ2-1, with TRBD2 identical over 7 bases. V lost 1 base, J lost 8 bases, and 8 bases stayed unmatched. The germline CDR1 and CDR2 sequences are MDHEN and SYDVKM. This CDR3 is built from 15 residues. CDR3 in DNA: TGTGCCAGCAGTTTATACAAAGCGGGATCCGATGAGCAGTTCTTC. This encodes CASSLYKAGSDEQFF.

The chain combines TRBV10-3 with TRBJ2-3; TRBD1 aligns across 8 bases. This CDR3 is built from 14 residues. J gave up 6 bases and V 4 bases, and 6 bases lay outside the gene matches. CDR1 is ENHRY, CDR2 SYGVKD, per germline. DNA for the CDR3: TGTGCCATCAGTGCACCAAGGACAGGGGATACGCAGTATTTT. Encoded protein: CAISAPRTGDTQYF.

V gene TRBV29-1 combines with J gene TRBJ2-5; no clear D gene. V shed 7 bases and J shed 2 bases, with 2 bases lying between them. The CDR3 loop spans 9 amino acids. The V gene's germline CDR1 is SQVTM and CDR2 ANQGSEA. CDR3 coding DNA: TGCAGCGATCAAGAGACCCAGTACTTC. This codes for CSDQETQYF.

The J gene is TRBJ2-1, the V gene TRBV4-3; no clear D gene. V gave up 0 bases and J gave up 10 bases, with 16 bases separating them. Germline V gene sequence: CDR1 LGHNA, CDR2 YSLEER. The CDR3 has 15 amino acids. CDR3 residues: CASSQEHPSPGEQFF. The DNA of the CDR3 is TGCGCCAGCAGCCAAGAACACCCCTCACCCGGCGAGCAGTTCTTC.

The rearrangement joins TRBV4-3 to TRBJ2-7; 9 bases match TRBD1. Germline V gene lookup returns CDR1 LGHNA and CDR2 YSLEER. The CDR3 covers 16 residues. Germline trimming cut 1 base from V and 5 bases from J; bases unmatched to any gene: 9. CDR3 nucleotides: TGCGCCAGCAGCCAAGGATCCGGAGGGACAGGGAACGAGCAGTACTTC. Its protein is CASSQGSGGTGNEQYF.

The chain uses TRBV30 and TRBJ2-5; possible D gene TRBD1, 6 bases. Germline V lookup: CDR1 GTSNPN, CDR2 SVGIG (reference sequence). CDR3 length: 13 amino acids. Trimming stripped 0 bases from V and 7 bases from J, with 12 bases between. CDR3 coding DNA: TGTGCCTGGAGTGTACAGGGTACGGGGACCCAGTACTTC. Translation: CAWSVQGTGTQYF.

V is TRBV18 and J is TRBJ2-1; a possible D gene is TRBD1 (6 bases). V was cut by 3 bases and J by 0 bases, with 12 bases left in between. The CDR3 totals 16 residues. In germline, CDR1 is KGHSH, CDR2 LQKENI. The CDR3 here is CASSPQQGSSYNEQFF. The CDR3 DNA reads as TGTGCCAGCTCACCGCAACAGGGAAGCTCCTACAATGAGCAGTTCTTC.